What follows is one TCR beta chain and its context. The antigen is unknown. The data were taken from a study of identical twins. Study-wide results and caveats: It was cross-sectional statistical analysis, not following the same donors, that the conclusions relied on. Fewer insertions marked abundant cord blood beta clonotypes; young adult naive trended weakly, memory not at all.

Template switching added a universal primer site; cDNA carried unique molecular identifiers. TCRdb redid the calling of the 5' RACE reads with MiXCR, one entry per CDR3 protein. The table records about 1.7 million distinct CDR3 sequences, 25% to 35% of them present only once. V lost 7 bases and J lost 1, with 18 bases in between. CDR3 size: 16 residues. Germline CDR1 MNHNY, CDR2 SVGAGI (reference sequence). The specimen sequenced was cord blood. The receptor's source is a newborn girl in good health. The chain recombines TRBV6-6 with TRBJ2-3, with D perhaps being TRBD1 or TRBD2 (6 bases each). The CDR3 loop is CASTPRGGQGTDTQYF. CDR3 nucleotide sequence: TGTGCCAGCACCCCCAGAGGGGGGCAAGGCACAGATACGCAGTATTTT.